The subject of this entry is one TCR beta chain. Its antigen remains unknown. The data were obtained in a study of T cell responses to AZD1222 COVID-19 vaccine. Study-wide results and caveats: An increase in Spike-specific TCR breadth and depth was observed after two AZD1222 doses. Distributed over spike, vaccine-associated CD4 TCRs predominated at 160-218 and 743-854. Scientists sampled the repertoires only once the peak T cell response had passed.

CDR3 length: 14 amino acids. CDR1 is SGDLS, CDR2 YYNGEE, per germline. The germline V and J ends were trimmed by 4 bases and 2 bases, with 12 bases remaining between them. Here immunoSEQ multiplex PCR was the method, and the copy in TCRdb shows in-frame clones only, minus some. The sample has over 110,000 clones, roughly nine tenths seen once; the top ten hold about a tenth. Second-dose groups at about 4 or about 12 weeks were pooled. The source is an adult who received the AZD1222 COVID-19 vaccine. The chain uses TRBV9 and TRBJ1-2, with D uncertain. The sample in question was peripheral blood, obtained 28 days after the second AZD1222 dose. CDR3 amino acids: CASSPGWGNYGYTF. CDR3 DNA sequence: TGTGCCAGCAGCCCGGGGTGGGGAAACTATGGCTACACCTTC.